These T cell receptor beta chains were read from a single sample in a study of T cell responses to AZD1222 COVID-19 vaccine. The table came from immunoSEQ multiplex PCR; TCRdb's copy has only in-frame clones and leaves some out. The repertoire includes more than 100,000 clones, 88% of them detected once, and about 8.3% sits in the top ten. Sample: peripheral blood, taken on day 0 of AZD1222 vaccination. The receptors were gathered from an adult in good health. CDR3s include the opening cysteine and the closing phenylalanine or tryptophan. The D gene is left open where the match is weak. Part of the rows lack a size; the others show once, few, many or a class for expanded clones.

len	v_gene	abundance	j_gene	d_gene	CDR3aa	CDR3nt
12	TRBV3-1/TRBV3-2	.	TRBJ2-3	.	CASSLPADTQYF	TGTGCCAGCAGCCTACCCGCCGATACGCAGTATTTT
15	TRBV19	.	TRBJ2-2	.	CASSGGGGVTGELFF	TGTGCCAGTAGTGGCGGAGGAGGTGTCACCGGGGAGCTGTTTTTT
13	TRBV6-5	.	TRBJ2-2	.	CASSRTGIRELFF	TGTGCCAGCAGTCGCACCGGGATAAGGGAGCTGTTTTTT
13	TRBV30	.	TRBJ2-3	TRBD1	CAGTGQLTDTQYF	TGTGCCGGGACGGGACAGCTCACAGATACGCAGTATTTT
14	TRBV6-5	.	TRBJ2-7	.	CASSLTGPTYEQYF	TGTGCCAGCAGTTTAACCGGGCCTACCTACGAGCAGTACTTC
21	TRBV5-1	once	TRBJ1-3	.	CASSLGRDYTFDSSSGNTIYF	TGCGCCAGCAGCTTGGGACGGGACTACACTTTCGACTCCTCCTCTGGAAACACCATATATTTT
16	TRBV27	few	TRBJ2-3	.	CASSLRRSFSTDTQYF	TGTGCCAGCAGTTTAAGGAGAAGCTTTAGCACAGATACGCAGTATTTT
13	TRBV14	.	TRBJ1-1	.	CASSQVLDTEAFF	TGTGCCAGCAGCCAAGTTTTGGACACTGAAGCTTTCTTT
13	TRBV2	.	TRBJ1-2	.	CASSPDGGYGYTF	TGTGCCAGCAGTCCCGACGGGGGCTATGGCTACACCTTC
13	TRBV15	.	TRBJ2-1	.	CATSLGTGWYQFF	TGTGCCACCAGTCTAGGTACAGGGTGGTATCAGTTCTTC
16	TRBV12-5	.	TRBJ2-2	TRBD1	CASGLGQGIYTGELFF	TGTGCTAGTGGTTTAGGACAGGGAATTTACACCGGGGAGCTGTTTTTT
15	TRBV29-1	.	TRBJ2-7	.	CSGGTVRAAGYEQYF	TGCAGCGGGGGGACCGTGCGGGCGGCCGGCTACGAGCAGTACTTC
15	TRBV13	.	TRBJ1-1	.	CASSLRKQLNTEAFF	TGTGCCAGCAGCTTACGGAAACAGTTGAACACTGAAGCTTTCTTT
15	TRBV4-1	.	TRBJ2-7	TRBD1	CASSQADRGGGEQYF	TGCGCCAGCAGCCAGGCCGACAGGGGAGGAGGCGAGCAGTACTTC
13	TRBV19	.	TRBJ2-1	TRBD2	CASLAGGSNEQFF	TGTGCCAGCCTAGCGGGAGGTTCTAATGAGCAGTTCTTC
12	TRBV5-1	.	TRBJ2-7	.	CASSFNSAEQYF	TGCGCCAGCAGCTTTAATTCAGCCGAGCAGTACTTC
14	TRBV27	.	TRBJ2-3	.	CASTPTGATDTQYF	TGTGCCAGCACCCCGACAGGAGCCACAGATACGCAGTATTTT
14	TRBV11-2	.	TRBJ1-2	TRBD1	CASSVHQGAYGYTF	TGTGCCAGCAGCGTCCACCAGGGGGCCTATGGCTACACCTTC
12	TRBV5-1	.	TRBJ2-7	.	CASRRNRDEQYF	TGCGCCAGCAGACGGAACAGGGACGAGCAGTACTTC
13	TRBV5-1	.	TRBJ2-3	.	CASGPTFTDTQYF	TGCGCCAGCGGTCCGACTTTCACAGATACGCAGTATTTT
15	TRBV3-1/TRBV3-2	.	TRBJ2-5	TRBD2	CASSQRLAGEETQYF	TGTGCCAGCAGCCAACGGCTAGCGGGGGAAGAGACCCAGTACTTC
13	TRBV14	.	TRBJ1-1	.	CASSQVPSSEAFF	TGTGCCAGCAGCCAAGTTCCGTCTAGTGAAGCTTTCTTT
13	TRBV2	.	TRBJ1-3	.	CASRVDSGNTIYF	TGTGCCAGCAGGGTGGACTCTGGAAACACCATATATTTT
13	TRBV9	.	TRBJ1-2	.	CASSGGGLAGYTF	TGTGCCAGCAGTGGGGGGGGCCTGGCTGGCTACACCTTC
14	TRBV7-2	.	TRBJ1-2	.	CASSHDVSRDGYTF	TGTGCCAGCAGTCACGACGTCTCTAGGGATGGCTACACCTTC
15	TRBV4-3	.	TRBJ2-7	.	CASSQDLGDSYEQYF	TGCGCCAGCAGCCAAGATCTGGGCGACTCCTACGAGCAGTACTTC
14	TRBV19	.	TRBJ2-1	.	CATIDGSSYNEQFF	TGTGCCACCATAGACGGTAGCTCCTACAATGAGCAGTTCTTC
14	TRBV10-3	.	TRBJ1-2	.	CAISPDERVRGYTF	TGTGCCATCAGTCCGGACGAGAGGGTTCGTGGCTACACCTTC
15	TRBV6-5	.	TRBJ1-1	.	CASRWSRTAATEAFF	TGTGCCAGCAGGTGGTCCCGGACGGCCGCTACTGAAGCTTTCTTT
13	TRBV21-1	.	TRBJ1-1	.	CASSPSLFSEAFF	TGTGCCAGCAGCCCTTCGCTCTTCTCTGAAGCTTTCTTT
9	TRBV20-1	.	TRBJ2-5	.	CSVRETQYF	TGCAGTGTTCGGGAGACCCAGTACTTC